The 21 T cell receptor beta chains presented below share a single source sample, sequenced in a study of response to subunit inactivated influenza vaccine. TCRdb reprocessed the RT-PCR reads via MiXCR and lists one record per CDR3 protein. The sample has 450,000 to 600,000 distinct CDR3 sequences, 7.2% seen once. This material consisted of PBMCs from blood, taken about 24 months after vaccination. The receptor set was obtained from a man between 50 and 75 years old who received an inactivated influenza vaccine.

The table lists this clonotype with many counts. This chain joins TRBV20-1 and TRBJ2-1; 11 bases align to TRBD2. Germline CDR1 DFQATT, CDR2 SNEGSKA (reference sequence). The length of the CDR3 is 16 residues. The V and J ends lost 0 bases and 9 bases, in that order; junction bases with no gene match: 10. The CDR3 DNA follows: TGCAGTGCTAGAGATCTAGGGCGGCTAGCGGGGGGTGAGCAGTTCTTC. It translates to CSARDLGRLAGGEQFF.

On this clonotype itself: Germline is not matched at one junction end, which may reflect a read error. The V call is TRBV7-6, the J call TRBJ2-7; the D gene could be TRBD1 or TRBD2 (5 bases each). The length of the CDR3 is 14 residues. Germline CDR1 SGHVS, CDR2 FNYEAQ. In DNA, the CDR3 is TGTGACAGCAGCCCCGTGTGTGTGGGGGAATGGGGTTGTTTC. Translated: CDSSPVCVGEWGCF.

V and J are TRBV7-9 and TRBJ2-7; the D gene could be TRBD1 or TRBD2 (5 bases each). The CDR3 runs 15 residues. The germline V gene has CDR1 SEHNR and CDR2 FQNEAQ (reference sequence). Trimming removed 5 bases at V and 0 bases at J, with 14 bases between. CDR3 nucleotides: TGTGCCAGCAGCCTACCTATGGGGGACTCCTACGAGCAGTACTTC. It encodes CASSLPMGDSYEQYF.

The chain couples TRBV18 to TRBJ1-1; D not resolved. The V gene's germline CDR1 is KGHSH and CDR2 LQKENI. This CDR3 is built from 13 residues. V lost 4 bases, J lost 7 bases, and 13 bases lay in between. Here the CDR3 reads CASSRTLDGEAFF. The CDR3 nucleotides read TGTGCCAGCTCACGCACCTTGGACGGTGAAGCTTTCTTT.

The table lists this clonotype with a few counts. The CDR3 DNA reads TGCAGTGCTAGAGATTCTAGACAGGCTGTCACCTACGAGCAGTACTTC. Translated, it gives CSARDSRQAVTYEQYF. The chain has TRBV20-1 and TRBJ2-7; the D gene is possibly TRBD1 (6 bases). Trimming took off 0 bases at V and 2 bases at J, with 17 bases between the two ends. The CDR3 loop spans 16 amino acids. Germline-derived CDR1 and CDR2 are DFQATT and SNEGSKA (reference sequence).

This clonotype has just a few counts. The chain links TRBV5-1 to TRBJ1-1, with 9 bases fitting TRBD1. Trimming removed 0 bases from V and 0 bases from J; junction bases left unmatched: 3. The CDR3 extends over 16 amino acids. CDR1 is SGHRS, CDR2 YFSETQ, per germline. This CDR3 is CASSLGTGVMNTEAFF. The CDR3 bases are TGCGCCAGCAGCTTGGGGACAGGGGTGATGAACACTGAAGCTTTCTTT.

The chain is built from TRBV10-2 and TRBJ2-1; 9 positions match TRBD1. Germline CDR1 and CDR2: WSHSY and SAAADI. The ends lost 8 bases at V and 4 bases at J; junction bases unmatched: 9. The CDR3 runs 15 residues. The CDR3 is CASWGQGEVYNEQFF. DNA of the CDR3: TGCGCCAGCTGGGGACAGGGAGAGGTTTACAATGAGCAGTTCTTC.

This clonotype was seen many times. V usage is TRBV20-1 and J usage is TRBJ1-6, with D unclear. Per the germline V gene, CDR1 is DFQATT and CDR2 is SNEGSKA (reference sequence). This CDR3 region has 16 residues. Trimming removed 0 bases from V and 2 bases from J, with 11 bases in between. The CDR3 sequence: CSARDRQSAYNSPLHF. The CDR3 DNA reads as TGCAGTGCTAGAGATCGGCAGTCGGCCTATAATTCACCCCTCCACTTT.

The J gene is TRBJ2-7, the V gene TRBV15; D is perhaps TRBD2 (6 bases). The CDR3 runs 14 residues. The V gene lost 1 base and the J gene lost 2 bases, with 9 bases spanning the gap. Germline V gives CDR1 LNHNV, CDR2 YYDKDF (reference sequence). CDR3 in DNA: TGTGCCACCAGCAGAGGCGGGGTGGCCTACGAGCAGTACTTC. This gives the protein CATSRGGVAYEQYF.

This clonotype was observed a few times. The chain is built from TRBV18 and TRBJ2-1, with unresolved D. V gave up 5 bases and J gave up 7 bases, with 9 bases separating them. The CDR3 is 12 amino acids. CDR1 KGHSH and CDR2 LQKENI come from the germline V gene. DNA of the CDR3: TGTGCCAGCTCAATCGAAAGGAATGAGCAGTTCTTC. The encoded protein is CASSIERNEQFF.

V and J are TRBV27 and TRBJ2-1; a possible D gene is TRBD2 (5 bases). Trimming stripped 3 bases from V and 8 bases from J, with 14 bases between. There are 14 residues in the CDR3. CDR1 MNHEY and CDR2 SMNVEV come from the germline V gene (reference sequence). The CDR3 DNA sequence: TGTGCCAGCAGTTTGAGAGGGCCGGGCGATGAGCAGTTCTTC. It yields the protein CASSLRGPGDEQFF.

There are many counts of this clonotype. The CDR3 DNA reads as TGTGCCAGCGGACAGGGGGGGGCCGGGGAGCTGTTTTTT. It codes for CASGQGGAGELFF. This chain connects TRBV12-3 or TRBV12-4 to TRBJ2-2, with 10 bases identical to TRBD1. CDR3 size: 13 residues. The V gene end was trimmed by 8 bases and the J gene end by 6 bases; junction bases not matched to a gene: 3.

This clonotype was detected ten times or more. The rearrangement links TRBV18 to TRBJ2-2; tentatively, D is TRBD2 (6 bases). The CDR3 extends over 16 amino acids. CDR1 and CDR2 (germline): KGHSH, LQKENI. The V end was cut by 2 bases, the J end by 6 bases, with 16 bases between. The CDR3 region is CASSPGNGGVAGELFF. The CDR3 DNA follows: TGTGCCAGCTCACCAGGAAACGGGGGAGTAGCCGGGGAGCTGTTTTTT. The full variable domain, with the rest looked up from reference TRBV18 and TRBJ2-2, is NAGVMQNPRHLVRRRGQEARLRCSPMKGHSHVYWYRQLPEEGLKFMVYLQKENIIDESGMPKERFSAEFPKEGPSILRIQQVVRGDSAAYFCASSPGNGGVAGELFFGEGSRLTVL.

This clonotype was seen repeatedly, ten times or more. The V and J genes are TRBV7-8 and TRBJ2-5; D is possibly TRBD2 (6 bases). V was clipped by 4 bases and J by 4 bases, with 16 bases between them. Germline values: CDR1 SGHVS, CDR2 FQNEAQ. CDR3 length equals 15 residues. The CDR3 DNA reads as TGTGCCAGCAGCTCCGTCGGAGGGAGCGCAGAGACCCAGTACTTC. This gives the protein CASSSVGGSAETQYF.

The table lists this clonotype with a few counts. The chain recombines TRBV7-4 with TRBJ2-7; D unresolved. This CDR3 comprises 14 residues. Germline CDR1 and CDR2: SGHVT and SQSDAQ. Trimming stripped 1 base from V and 4 bases from J, with 11 bases between. CDR3 protein: CASSLGESRYEQYF. Written as DNA, the CDR3 is TGTGCCAGCAGCTTAGGGGAATCGAGGTACGAGCAGTACTTC.

This clonotype appeared a few times. This rearrangement joins TRBV2 to TRBJ2-7; D is undetermined. CDR1 and CDR2 from the germline V gene are SNHLY and FYNNEI. V was pared by 5 bases and J by 0 bases, with 11 bases between. The CDR3 has 14 amino acids. The CDR3 sequence is CASSSGLSSYEQYF. For the CDR3, the DNA is TGTGCCAGCAGTAGTGGGTTGAGCTCCTACGAGCAGTACTTC.

This clonotype was counted a few times. The gene calls are TRBV4-1 and TRBJ2-3; D not certain. Per germline, CDR1 MGHRA and CDR2 YSYEKL. Between the trimmed V and J ends, which lost 1 base and 0 bases, there was a span of 8 bases. The CDR3 runs to 15 residues. The CDR3 reads CASSQGTSSTDTQYF. Here the CDR3 DNA reads TGCGCCAGCAGCCAAGGAACAAGTAGCACAGATACGCAGTATTTT.

This chain connects TRBV7-3 to TRBJ2-1, with D possibly called TRBD1 or TRBD2 (6 bases each). CDR3 length: 15 amino acids. Trimming removed 1 base from V and 2 bases from J, with 9 bases in between. CDR1 and CDR2 from the germline V gene are SGHTA and FQGTGA. The CDR3 loop reads CASSLMGGPYNEQFF. The CDR3 coding sequence is TGTGCCAGCAGCTTAATGGGGGGCCCCTACAATGAGCAGTTCTTC.

As concerns this clonotype: A much more abundant neighbour one base away suggests this may be a read error. The J gene is TRBJ1-2, the V gene TRBV11-2, with no clear D. Germline V gene sequence: CDR1 SGHAT, CDR2 FQNNGV. The CDR3 runs 15 residues. The CDR3, as DNA: TGTACCAGCAGCTTAGACTCTTTTGGCCGGAATGGCTACACCTTC. Its protein product is CTSSLDSFGRNGYTF.

This clonotype was seen many times. This chain links TRBV11-2 with TRBJ2-2; TRBD1 is a possible D gene (6 bases). The CDR3 is 14 residues long. Germline V gives CDR1 SGHAT, CDR2 FQNNGV. Trimming stripped 6 bases from V and 3 bases from J, with 11 bases between. The CDR3: CASSQDSYTGELFF. CDR3 nucleotides: TGTGCCAGCAGTCAGGACAGCTACACCGGGGAGCTGTTTTTT.

This clonotype occurred many times. The chain employs TRBV10-1 and TRBJ1-1; D is unclear. The CDR3 contains 12 residues. The germline CDR1 and CDR2 sequences are WNHNN and SYGVQD (reference sequence). Trimming shortened V by 2 bases and J by 1 base, and 2 bases separated the two germline ends. CDR3 in amino acids: CASSEQNTEAFF. In DNA, the CDR3 is TGCGCCAGCAGTGAGCAGAACACTGAAGCTTTCTTT.